Below are 11 T cell receptor beta chains sequenced from a single sample in a study of blood T cell repertoires in COVID-19. Clones were read by immunoSEQ multiplex PCR, and TCRdb kept only the in-frame ones, dropping some. The sample yields approximately 290,000 clones, around 87% seen once. Sequencing used PBMCs or T cells enriched from blood (not recorded which). These TCRs come from a young woman with acute COVID-19.

The CDR3, as DNA: TGCAGCGTTAACACAGGGGAATGGGCTGAAGCTTTCTTT. Residues: CSVNTGEWAEAFF. The chain carries TRBV29-1 and TRBJ1-1, with 7 nucleotides matching TRBD1. Germline-derived CDR1 and CDR2 are SQVTM and ANQGSEA. The V and J ends lost 5 bases and 6 bases, in that order; junction bases with no gene match: 9. The CDR3 is 13 residues long. Full variable domain (remainder filled in from reference TRBV29-1 and TRBJ1-1): SAVISQKPSRDICQRGTSLTIQCQVDSQVTMMFWYRQQPGQSLTLIATANQGSEATYESGFVIDKFPISRPNLTFSTLTVSNMSPEDSSIYLCSVNTGEWAEAFFGQGTRLTVV.

V gene TRBV11-2 combines with J gene TRBJ2-1; the match to TRBD1 covers 8 bases. This CDR3 spans 13 amino acids. Germline-derived CDR1 and CDR2 are SGHAT and FQNNGV. The J segment lost 8 bases and the V segment lost 5 bases, leaving 5 bases of the junction unmatched. Here the CDR3 reads CASSTLQGDEQFF. The CDR3 DNA follows: TGTGCCAGCAGCACACTACAGGGGGATGAGCAGTTCTTC.

This clone was recorded a few times. Other DNA sequences of this sample code for an identical CDR3. The rearrangement links TRBV28 to TRBJ2-2, with D hard to call. Trimming left V 6 bases short and J 0 bases short, with 5 bases between. Germline V lookup: CDR1 MDHEN, CDR2 SYDVKM. The CDR3 totals 13 residues. The CDR3 loop is CASRLSNTGELFF. The CDR3 nucleotides read TGTGCCAGCAGACTGTCGAACACCGGGGAGCTGTTTTTT.

This clone was seen only once. V gene TRBV5-1 combines with J gene TRBJ2-7, with 8 bases lining up with TRBD2. Germline V lookup: CDR1 SGHRS, CDR2 YFSETQ. V lost 7 bases to trimming and J lost 1 base; unmatched junction nucleotides: 4. The CDR3 has 13 residues. The CDR3 nucleotides are TGCGCCAGCGGGAGCGGGAGTTCCTACGAGCAGTACTTC. It encodes CASGSGSSYEQYF.

The gene calls are TRBV2 and TRBJ2-7; 8 bases map to TRBD1. V lost 8 bases, J lost 3 bases, and 6 bases stayed unmatched. CDR3 length equals 13 residues. Looked up from germline, CDR1 is SNHLY and CDR2 is FYNNEI. CDR3 DNA: TGTGCCAGCCTACCCGGGACAGGCTACGAGCAGTACTTC. Residues: CASLPGTGYEQYF.

This chain joins TRBV9 and TRBJ2-3; 10 nucleotides line up with TRBD2. The V gene end was trimmed by 1 base and the J gene end by 9 bases; junction bases not matched to a gene: 8. Germline CDR1 reads SGDLS; CDR2 reads YYNGEE. The CDR3 is 15 amino acids. The CDR3 is CASSVKREGTGTQYF. As DNA, the CDR3 is TGTGCCAGCAGCGTAAAGCGGGAGGGTACAGGAACGCAGTATTTT.

The chain employs TRBV20-1 and TRBJ2-7, with 10 bases that match TRBD1. Germline V gene data show CDR1 as DFQATT and CDR2 as SNEGSKA (reference sequence). The CDR3 sequence is 15 residues long. V dropped 3 bases and J dropped 2; count of bases not matched to a gene: 7. The CDR3 here is CSASMTGGAAYEQYF. The CDR3 DNA sequence: TGCAGTGCTAGTATGACAGGGGGCGCCGCCTACGAGCAGTACTTC.

This chain uses TRBV28 with TRBJ2-7; 8 positions match TRBD1. Germline V gene sequence: CDR1 MDHEN, CDR2 SYDVKM. CDR3 length: 19 amino acids. With 3 bases clipped from V and 3 bases from J, the junction kept 19 bases outside the gene matches. CDR3 in amino acids: CASSFSTNPGGVSGYEQYF. CDR3 nucleotides: TGTGCCAGCAGTTTCTCTACGAACCCAGGGGGCGTTTCGGGCTACGAGCAGTACTTC.

The chain is built from TRBV18 and TRBJ2-7; D is ambiguous. The CDR3 consists of 13 residues. V was shortened by 3 bases and J by 4 bases, with 10 bases between the two germline ends. Per the germline V gene, CDR1 is KGHSH and CDR2 is LQKENI. Written as DNA, the CDR3 is TGTGCCAGCTCACCGGGCAATCAATACGAGCAGTACTTC. Translating gives CASSPGNQYEQYF.

J is TRBJ1-1 and V is TRBV28; the D gene is possibly TRBD1 (5 bases). The CDR3 runs to 14 residues. Germline loops: CDR1 MDHEN, CDR2 SYDVKM. V lost 6 bases, J lost 2 bases, and 13 bases lay in between. Here the CDR3 reads CASRTAGPNTEAFF. CDR3 nucleotides: TGTGCCAGCAGGACCGCAGGGCCTAACACTGAAGCTTTCTTT. The complete variable domain, with remaining parts taken from reference TRBV28 and TRBJ1-1, reads DVKVTQSSRYLVKRTGEKVFLECVQDMDHENMFWYRQDPGLGLRLIYFSYDVKMKEKGDIPEGYSVSREKKERFSLILESASTNQTSMYLCASRTAGPNTEAFFGQGTRLTVV.

J is TRBJ1-6 and V is TRBV27; 9 nucleotides line up with TRBD1. Trimming took 4 bases from V and 6 from J; bases not matched to a gene: 7. This CDR3 comprises 16 residues. From germline, CDR1 is MNHEY and CDR2 SMNVEV (reference sequence). The CDR3 sequence is CASSYQQGAFNSPLHF. The CDR3 DNA follows: TGTGCCAGCAGTTACCAACAGGGGGCCTTTAATTCACCCCTCCACTTT.